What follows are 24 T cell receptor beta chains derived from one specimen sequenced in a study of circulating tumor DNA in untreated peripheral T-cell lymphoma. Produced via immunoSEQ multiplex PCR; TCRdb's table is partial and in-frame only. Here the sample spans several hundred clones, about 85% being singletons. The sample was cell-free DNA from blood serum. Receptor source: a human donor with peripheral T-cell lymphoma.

The CDR3 nucleotides are TGCGCCAGCAGTAAGGACGCCAGCTCCTACGAGCAGTACTTC. Residues: CASSKDASSYEQYF. The V and J genes are TRBV10-1 and TRBJ2-7; D gene uncertain. The CDR3 totals 14 residues. Trimming shortened V by 5 bases and J by 0 bases, and 11 bases separated the two germline ends. CDR1 is WNHNN and CDR2 is SYGVQD in the germline V gene (reference sequence).

The CDR3 DNA sequence: TGTGCCAGCAGCCAACTGAACTATGGCTACACCTTC. As protein: CASSQLNYGYTF. The chain combines TRBV7-2 with TRBJ1-2; no clear D gene. V lost 5 bases and J 2 bases, leaving 6 bases between the germline ends. From germline, CDR1 is SGHTA and CDR2 FQGNSA. The CDR3 is made up of 12 amino acids. The full variable domain, completed using reference TRBV7-2 and TRBJ1-2, is GAGVSQSPSNKVTEKGKDVELRCDPISGHTALYWYRQSLGQGLEFLIYFQGNSAPDKSGLPSDRFSAERTGGSVSTLTIQRTQQEDSAVYLCASSQLNYGYTFGSGTRLTVV.

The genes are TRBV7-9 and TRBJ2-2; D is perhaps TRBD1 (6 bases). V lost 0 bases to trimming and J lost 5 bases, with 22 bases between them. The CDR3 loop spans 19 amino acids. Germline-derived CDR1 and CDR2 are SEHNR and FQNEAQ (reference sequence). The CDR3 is CASSLAKGQGMTVTGELFF. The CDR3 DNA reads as TGTGCCAGCAGCTTAGCGAAGGGCCAGGGGATGACAGTAACCGGGGAGCTGTTTTTT.

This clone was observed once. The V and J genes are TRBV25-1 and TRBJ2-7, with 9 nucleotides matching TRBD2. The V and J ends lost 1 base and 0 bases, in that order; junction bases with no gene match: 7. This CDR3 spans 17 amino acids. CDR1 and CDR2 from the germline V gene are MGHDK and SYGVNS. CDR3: CASSESVQRGVSYEQYF. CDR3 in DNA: TGTGCCAGCAGTGAATCAGTTCAGCGGGGGGTCTCCTACGAGCAGTACTTC.

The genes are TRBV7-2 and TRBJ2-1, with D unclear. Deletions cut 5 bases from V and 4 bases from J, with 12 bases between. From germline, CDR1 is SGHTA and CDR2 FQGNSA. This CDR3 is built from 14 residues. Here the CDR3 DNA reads TGTGCCAGCAGCCCTGTTCGGAAGTACAATGAGCAGTTCTTC. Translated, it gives CASSPVRKYNEQFF. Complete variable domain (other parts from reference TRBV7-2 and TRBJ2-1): GAGVSQSPSNKVTEKGKDVELRCDPISGHTALYWYRQSLGQGLEFLIYFQGNSAPDKSGLPSDRFSAERTGGSVSTLTIQRTQQEDSAVYLCASSPVRKYNEQFFGPGTRLTVL.

The CDR3 coding sequence is TGTGCCAGCAAGAGGGGGAACCAAGAGACCCAGTACTTC. Translation gives CASKRGNQETQYF. The V call is TRBV2, the J call TRBJ2-5; tentative D call: TRBD1 (6 bases). This CDR3 spans 13 amino acids. V dropped 7 bases and J dropped 0 bases, with 9 bases sitting between them. Germline CDR1 reads SNHLY; CDR2 reads FYNNEI.

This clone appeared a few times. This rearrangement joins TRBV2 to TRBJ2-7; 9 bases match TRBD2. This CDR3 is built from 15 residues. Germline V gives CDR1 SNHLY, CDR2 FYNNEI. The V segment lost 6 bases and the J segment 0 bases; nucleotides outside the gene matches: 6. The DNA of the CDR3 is TGTGCCAGCAGACCCGGGACTAGCAGCTCCTACGAGCAGTACTTC. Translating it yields CASRPGTSSSYEQYF.

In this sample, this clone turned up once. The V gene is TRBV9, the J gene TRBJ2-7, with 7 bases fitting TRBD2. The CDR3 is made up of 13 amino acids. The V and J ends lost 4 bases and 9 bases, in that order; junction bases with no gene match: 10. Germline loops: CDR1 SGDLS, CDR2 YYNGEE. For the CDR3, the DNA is TGTGCCAGCAGCCCGATCTTGGGGGGGAGGCAGTACTTC. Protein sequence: CASSPILGGRQYF.

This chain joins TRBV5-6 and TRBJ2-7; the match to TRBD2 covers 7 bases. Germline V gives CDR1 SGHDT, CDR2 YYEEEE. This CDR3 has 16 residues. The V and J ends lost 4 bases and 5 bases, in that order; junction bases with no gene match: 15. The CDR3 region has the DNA TGTGCCAGCAGCCCTTGGTGGTGGGAGGGCCGAGACGAGCAGTACGTC. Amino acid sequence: CASSPWWWEGRDEQYV.

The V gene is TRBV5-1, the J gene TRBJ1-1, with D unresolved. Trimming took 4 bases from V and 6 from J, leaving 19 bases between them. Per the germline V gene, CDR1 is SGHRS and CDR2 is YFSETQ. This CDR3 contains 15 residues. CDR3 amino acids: CASSPRKNWRPEAFF. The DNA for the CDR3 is TGCGCCAGCAGCCCCCGCAAGAACTGGCGGCCTGAAGCTTTCTTT.

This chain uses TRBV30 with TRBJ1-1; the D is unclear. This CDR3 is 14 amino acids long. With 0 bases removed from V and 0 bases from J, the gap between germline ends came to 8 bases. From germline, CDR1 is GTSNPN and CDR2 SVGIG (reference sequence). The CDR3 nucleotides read TGTGCCTGGAGTGTCAAGCTGATGAACACTGAAGCTTTCTTT. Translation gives CAWSVKLMNTEAFF.

The CDR3 is CASRAGTGGQPQHF. As DNA, the CDR3 is TGTGCCAGCAGAGCCGGGACAGGGGGTCAGCCCCAGCATTTT. The chain joins TRBV2 to TRBJ1-5, with 11 bases lining up with TRBD1. Germline CDR1 and CDR2: SNHLY and FYNNEI. V shed 6 bases and J 6 bases; nucleotides not matched to a gene: 4. The CDR3 contains 14 residues. Looking up the rest from reference TRBV2 and TRBJ1-5 gives the full variable domain: EPEVTQTPSHQVTQMGQEVILRCVPISNHLYFYWYRQILGQKVEFLVSFYNNEISEKSEIFDDQFSVERPDGSNFTLKIRSTKLEDSAMYFCASRAGTGGQPQHFGDGTRLSIL.

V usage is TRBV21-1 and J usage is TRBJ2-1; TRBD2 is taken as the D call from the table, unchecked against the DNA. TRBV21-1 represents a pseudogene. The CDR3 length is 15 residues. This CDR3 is CASLSGGGSYNEQFF. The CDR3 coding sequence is TGTGCCAGCCTCTCGGGGGGAGGCTCCTACAATGAGCAGTTCTTC.

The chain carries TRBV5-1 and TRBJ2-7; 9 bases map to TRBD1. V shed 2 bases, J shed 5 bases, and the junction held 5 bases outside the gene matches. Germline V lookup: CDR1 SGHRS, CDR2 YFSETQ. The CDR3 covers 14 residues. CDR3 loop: CASSFRTGDHEQYF. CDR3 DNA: TGCGCCAGCAGCTTCCGGACAGGGGATCACGAGCAGTACTTC.

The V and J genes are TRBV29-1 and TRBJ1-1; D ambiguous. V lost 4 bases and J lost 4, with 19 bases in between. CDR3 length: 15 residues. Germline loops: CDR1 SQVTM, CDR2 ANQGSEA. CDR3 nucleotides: TGCAGCGTTGCGCCTCCCCCGTATTTTGGCACTGAAGCTTTCTTT. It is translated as CSVAPPPYFGTEAFF.

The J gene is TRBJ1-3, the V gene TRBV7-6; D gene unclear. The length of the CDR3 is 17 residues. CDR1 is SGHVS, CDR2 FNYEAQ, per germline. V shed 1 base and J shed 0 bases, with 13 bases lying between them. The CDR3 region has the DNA TGTGCCAGCAGCTTAGAGATTGGTGCTCACTCTGGAAACACCATATATTTT. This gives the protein CASSLEIGAHSGNTIYF.

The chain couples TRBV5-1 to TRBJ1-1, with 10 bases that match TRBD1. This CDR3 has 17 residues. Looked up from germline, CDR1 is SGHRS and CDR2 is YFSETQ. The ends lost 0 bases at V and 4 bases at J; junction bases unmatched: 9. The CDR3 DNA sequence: TGCGCCAGCAGCTTGGTCCGGACAGGGGGAGGTGGCACTGAAGCTTTCTTT. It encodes CASSLVRTGGGGTEAFF. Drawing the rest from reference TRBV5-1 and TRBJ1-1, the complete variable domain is KAGVTQTPRYLIKTRGQQVTLSCSPISGHRSVSWYQQTPGQGLQFLFEYFSETQRNKGNFPGRFSGRQFSNSRSEMNVSTLELGDSALYLCASSLVRTGGGGTEAFFGQGTRLTVV.

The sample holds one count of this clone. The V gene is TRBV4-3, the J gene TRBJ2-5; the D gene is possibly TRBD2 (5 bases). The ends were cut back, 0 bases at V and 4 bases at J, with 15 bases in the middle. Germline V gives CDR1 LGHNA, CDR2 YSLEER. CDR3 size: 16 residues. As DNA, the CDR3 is TGCGCCAGCAGCCAAGATGCGTCGCGGGCGGCAGAGACCCAGTACTTC. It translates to CASSQDASRAAETQYF.

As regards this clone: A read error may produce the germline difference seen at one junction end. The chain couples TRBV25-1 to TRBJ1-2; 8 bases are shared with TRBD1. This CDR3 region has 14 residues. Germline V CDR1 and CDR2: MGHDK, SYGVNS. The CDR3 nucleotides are TGTGCCAGCCGTGAGCTCGGACAGGGAAGGGGCTACACCTTC. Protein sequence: CASRELGQGRGYTF.

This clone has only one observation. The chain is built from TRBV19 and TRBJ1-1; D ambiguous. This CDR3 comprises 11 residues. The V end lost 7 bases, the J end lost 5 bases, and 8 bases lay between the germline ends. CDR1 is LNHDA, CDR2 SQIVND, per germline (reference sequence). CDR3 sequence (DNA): TGTGCCAGTAAAAGGGAAACTGAAGCTTTCTTT. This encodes CASKRETEAFF.

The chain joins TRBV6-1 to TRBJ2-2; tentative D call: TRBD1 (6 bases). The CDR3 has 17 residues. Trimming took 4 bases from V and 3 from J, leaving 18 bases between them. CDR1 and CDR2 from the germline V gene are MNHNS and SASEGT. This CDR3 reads CASSGVVLGGHTGELFF. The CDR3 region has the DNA TGTGCCAGCAGTGGCGTGGTGTTAGGGGGACACACCGGGGAGCTGTTTTTT.

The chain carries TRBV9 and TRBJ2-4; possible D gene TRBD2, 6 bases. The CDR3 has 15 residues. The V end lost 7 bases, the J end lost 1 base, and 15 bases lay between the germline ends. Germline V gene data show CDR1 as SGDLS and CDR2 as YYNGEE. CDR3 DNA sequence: TGTGCCAGCTCTCAGGGAGGCCCCGCCAAAAACATTCAGTACTTC. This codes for CASSQGGPAKNIQYF.

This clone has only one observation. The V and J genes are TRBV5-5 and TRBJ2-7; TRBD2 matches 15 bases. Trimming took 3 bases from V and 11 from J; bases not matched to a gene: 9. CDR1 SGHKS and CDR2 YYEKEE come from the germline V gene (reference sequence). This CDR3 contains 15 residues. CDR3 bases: TGTGCCAGCAGCTATCCCGGGACTAGCGGGGGGATCAAGTACTTC. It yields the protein CASSYPGTSGGIKYF.

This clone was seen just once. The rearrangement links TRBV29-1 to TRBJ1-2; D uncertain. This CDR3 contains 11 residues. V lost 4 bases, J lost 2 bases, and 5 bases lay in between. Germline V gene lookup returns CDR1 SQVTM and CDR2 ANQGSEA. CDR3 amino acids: CSVAVNYGYTF. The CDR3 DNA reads TGCAGCGTTGCCGTCAACTATGGCTACACCTTC.